Sequencing of this T cell receptor (beta chain) was carried out in a study of graft-versus-host responses after intestinal transplantation. The CDR3 is made up of 15 amino acids. The germline gives CDR1 SGHDN, CDR2 FVKESK. J was trimmed by 3 bases and V by 5 bases; bases with no gene match: 8. Broader study findings: Early post-transplant HvG declines showed an association with peak circulating GvH clone levels.

Sequenced by immunoSEQ multiplex PCR; TCRdb stores in-frame clones only, minus some. The sample has 90,000 to 120,000 clones; about 87% are singletons. As regards this clone: What it binds is unknown.

This receptor was taken from a human donor who was the organ donor for an intestinal transplant. Sequences were derived from unstimulated CD4+ T cells sorted from spleen or lymph node cells, sampled before transplant. The rearrangement links TRBV14 to TRBJ2-7; 9 bases line up with TRBD2. The CDR3 protein is CASSSTTSGVYEQYF. DNA for the CDR3: TGTGCCAGCAGCTCAACGACTAGCGGAGTCTACGAGCAGTACTTC.